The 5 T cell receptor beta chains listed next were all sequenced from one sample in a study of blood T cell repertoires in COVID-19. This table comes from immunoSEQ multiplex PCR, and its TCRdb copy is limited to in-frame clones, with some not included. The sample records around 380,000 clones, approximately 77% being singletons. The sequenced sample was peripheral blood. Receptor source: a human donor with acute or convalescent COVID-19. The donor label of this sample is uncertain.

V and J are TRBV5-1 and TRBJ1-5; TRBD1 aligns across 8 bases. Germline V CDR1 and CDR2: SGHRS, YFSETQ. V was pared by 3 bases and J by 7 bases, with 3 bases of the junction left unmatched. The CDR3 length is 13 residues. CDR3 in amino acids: CASSSGQGQPQHF. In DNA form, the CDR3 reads TGCGCCAGCAGCTCAGGACAGGGCCAGCCCCAGCATTTT.

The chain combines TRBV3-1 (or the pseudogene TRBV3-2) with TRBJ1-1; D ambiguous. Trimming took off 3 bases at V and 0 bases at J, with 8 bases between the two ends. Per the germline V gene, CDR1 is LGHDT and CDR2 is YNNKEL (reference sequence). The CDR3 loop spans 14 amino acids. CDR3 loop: CASSQSGMNTEAFF. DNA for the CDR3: TGTGCCAGCAGCCAGTCGGGAATGAACACTGAAGCTTTCTTT.

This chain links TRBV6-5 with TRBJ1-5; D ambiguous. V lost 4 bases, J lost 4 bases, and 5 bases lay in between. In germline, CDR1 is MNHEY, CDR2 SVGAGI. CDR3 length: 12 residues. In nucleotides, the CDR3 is TGTGCCAGCAGTTCCCCGAATCAGCCCCAGCATTTT. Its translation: CASSSPNQPQHF.

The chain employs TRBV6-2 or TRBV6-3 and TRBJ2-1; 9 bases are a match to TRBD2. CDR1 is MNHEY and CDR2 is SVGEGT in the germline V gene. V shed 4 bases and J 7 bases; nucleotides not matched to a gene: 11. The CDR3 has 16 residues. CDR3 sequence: CASSFTSGRSWNEQFF. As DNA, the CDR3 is TGTGCCAGCAGTTTTACAAGCGGGAGGTCTTGGAATGAGCAGTTCTTC.

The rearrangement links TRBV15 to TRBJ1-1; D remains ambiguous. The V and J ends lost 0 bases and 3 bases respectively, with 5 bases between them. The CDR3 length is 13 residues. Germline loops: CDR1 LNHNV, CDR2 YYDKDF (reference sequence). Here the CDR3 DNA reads TGTGCCACCAGCAGAGATATGTACACTGAAGCTTTCTTT. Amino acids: CATSRDMYTEAFF.